Below, 7 T cell receptor beta chains from the same sample are listed, as sequenced in a study of blood T cell repertoires in COVID-19. Using immunoSEQ multiplex PCR, the repertoire was profiled, and TCRdb retains in-frame clones only, with some absent. The sample includes under 250,000 clones, 85% of them seen just once. The sequenced sample was peripheral blood. All receptors derive from a woman in her seventies with COVID-19, enrolled during active disease.

V is TRBV5-1 and J is TRBJ2-7; the match to TRBD1 covers 8 bases. Trimming cost V 5 bases and J 2 bases; bases outside gene matches: 3. Germline CDR1 reads SGHRS; CDR2 reads YFSETQ. The CDR3 contains 13 residues. The CDR3 here is CASRETGAYEQYF. In DNA, the CDR3 is TGCGCCAGCAGGGAGACAGGGGCCTACGAGCAGTACTTC.

This chain connects TRBV4-2 to TRBJ2-5; D may be TRBD1 (6 bases). The germline V and J ends were trimmed by 5 bases and 1 base, with 8 bases remaining between them. Germline V lookup: CDR1 LGHNA, CDR2 YNFKEQ. The CDR3 covers 13 residues. CDR3 coding DNA: TGTGCCAGCAGCGGGGGCAGCCAAGAGACCCAGTACTTC. Protein product: CASSGGSQETQYF.

The chain recombines TRBV30 with TRBJ1-2; 8 bases fit TRBD1. The V gene's germline CDR1 is GTSNPN and CDR2 SVGIG (reference sequence). The CDR3 consists of 14 residues. After removal of 8 bases from V and 7 bases from J, the junction contained 15 bases not matched to a gene. For the CDR3, the DNA is TGTGCCCAACCATCGACAGGGGCCCCGGGTGGCTACACCTTC. It is translated as CAQPSTGAPGGYTF. Based on the CDR3 plus reference TRBV30 and TRBJ1-2, the full variable domain is SQTIHQWPATLVQPVGSPLSLECTVEGTSNPNLYWYRQAAGRGLQLLFYSVGIGQISSEVPQNLSASRPQDRQFILSSKKLLLSDSGFYLCAQPSTGAPGGYTFGSGTRLTVV.

V is TRBV6-5 and J is TRBJ2-5; 7 bases agree with TRBD1. The CDR3 consists of 14 residues. The V gene end was trimmed by 6 bases and the J gene end by 2 bases; junction bases not matched to a gene: 6. Germline CDR1 is MNHEY and CDR2 is SVGAGI. CDR3 protein: CASRIPGGQETQYF. CDR3 nucleotides: TGTGCCAGCAGAATCCCAGGGGGTCAAGAGACCCAGTACTTC.

The chain couples TRBV28 to TRBJ2-3; D is possibly TRBD2 (7 bases). CDR1 and CDR2 (germline): MDHEN, SYDVKM. V lost 10 bases, J lost 4 bases, and 15 bases lay in between. The CDR3 length is 13 residues. For the CDR3, the DNA is TGTGCCACCACAGGGAGGGGGGCAGATACGCAGTATTTT. The encoded protein is CATTGRGADTQYF.

This sequence joins TRBV6-1 and TRBJ2-7; 8 bases line up with TRBD1. With V trimmed by 3 bases and J by 3 bases, 4 bases remained unmatched. The CDR3 is 14 amino acids. Germline CDR1 and CDR2: MNHNS and SASEGT. The CDR3 DNA reads TGTGCCAGCAGTGAGACAGGGGCGCTCTACGAGCAGTACTTC. Amino acids: CASSETGALYEQYF.

The chain uses TRBV27 and TRBJ1-2; D might be TRBD1 (5 bases). V shed 3 bases and J shed 6 bases, with 14 bases lying between them. The CDR3 is made up of 14 amino acids. From germline, CDR1 is MNHEY and CDR2 SMNVEV (reference sequence). The CDR3 reads CASSLQGGLNGYTF. The CDR3 region has the DNA TGTGCCAGCAGTTTGCAGGGCGGCTTGAATGGCTACACCTTC.